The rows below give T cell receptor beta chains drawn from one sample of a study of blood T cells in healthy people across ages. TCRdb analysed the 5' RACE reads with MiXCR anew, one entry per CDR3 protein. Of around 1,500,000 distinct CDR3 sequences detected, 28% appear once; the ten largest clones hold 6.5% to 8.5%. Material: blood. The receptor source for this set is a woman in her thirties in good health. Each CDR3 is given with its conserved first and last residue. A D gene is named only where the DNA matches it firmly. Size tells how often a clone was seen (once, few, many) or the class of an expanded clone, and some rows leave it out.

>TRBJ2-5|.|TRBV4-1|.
CASSQVRKGGAQETQYF
TGCGCCAGCAGCCAAGTTAGAAAGGGGGGGGCTCAAGAGACCCAGTACTTC
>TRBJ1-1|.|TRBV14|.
CASSRQGPEAFF
TGTGCCAGCAGCCGTCAGGGACCTGAAGCTTTCTTT
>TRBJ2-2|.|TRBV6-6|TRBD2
CASSYGSGRGSGELFF
TGTGCCAGCAGTTACGGAAGCGGGAGGGGGTCCGGAGAGCTGTTTTTT
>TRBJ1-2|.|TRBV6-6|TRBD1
CASSSTGGPLGYTF
TGTGCCAGCAGTTCAACAGGGGGCCCATTAGGCTACACCTTC
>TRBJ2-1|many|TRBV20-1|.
CSATWSTSPGARSNEQFF
TGCAGTGCTACGTGGAGTACCTCCCCGGGAGCCCGCAGCAATGAGCAGTTCTTC
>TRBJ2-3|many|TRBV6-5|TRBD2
CASSYDLTSGRPLRTQYF
TGTGCCAGCAGTTACGACCTGACTAGCGGGAGACCATTGCGTACGCAGTATTTT
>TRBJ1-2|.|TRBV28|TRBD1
CVCNRGGYGYTF
TGTGTATGCAACAGGGGTGGCTATGGCTACACCTTC
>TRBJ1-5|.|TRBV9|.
CASSSNEGSNQPQHF
TGTGCCAGCAGCTCCAACGAAGGTAGCAATCAGCCCCAGCATTTT
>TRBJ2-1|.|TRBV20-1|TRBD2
CSARDFLAGGLQETQFF
TGCAGTGCTAGAGACTTCTTAGCGGGGGGACTACAGGAGACCCAGTTCTTC
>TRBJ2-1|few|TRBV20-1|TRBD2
CSGTPGTSGINEQFF
TGCAGCGGGACCCCCGGGACTAGCGGAATTAATGAGCAGTTCTTC
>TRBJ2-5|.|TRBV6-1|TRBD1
CASGTGHQETQYF
TGTGCCAGCGGGACAGGTCACCAAGAGACCCAGTACTTC
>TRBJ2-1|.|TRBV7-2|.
CASDDQGNEQFF
TGTGCCAGCGACGACCAGGGGAATGAGCAGTTCTTC
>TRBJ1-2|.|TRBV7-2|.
CASSLNPAGAGVDYGYTF
TGTGCCAGCAGCTTGAATCCGGCAGGAGCGGGAGTAGACTATGGCTACACCTTC
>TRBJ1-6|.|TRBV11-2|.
CASSFTTGNSPLHF
TGTGCCAGCAGCTTCACCACAGGGAATTCACCCCTCCACTTT
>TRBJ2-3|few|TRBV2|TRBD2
CASKSRLARTDTQYF
TGTGCCAGCAAGAGTAGACTAGCTCGCACAGATACGCAGTATTTT
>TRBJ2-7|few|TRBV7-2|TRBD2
CASSLALAGVGEQYF
TGTGCCAGCAGCTTAGCCTTAGCGGGAGTGGGCGAGCAGTACTTC
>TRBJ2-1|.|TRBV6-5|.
CASSYSTLLNEQFF
TGTGCCAGCAGTTACTCGACGTTACTCAATGAGCAGTTCTTC
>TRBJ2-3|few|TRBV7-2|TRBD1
CASRFSRTGGTDTQYF
TGTGCCAGCAGGTTCTCGCGGACAGGGGGTACAGATACGCAGTATTTT